Below, 12 T cell receptor beta chains from the same sample are listed, as sequenced in a study of stem cell transplantation in POMP-related autoinflammatory disease. TCRdb's table, derived via immunoSEQ multiplex PCR, lists solely in-frame clones and lacks some. The table records 9,500 to 10,000 clones, around 79% of them present only once. This material consisted of CD4+ T cells from PBMCs, taken after stem cell transplantation. All receptors come from a human patient with POMP-related autoinflammation and immune dysregulation (PRAID). Some T cells here may be from the graft donor.

CDR3 loop: CASSLGELGTGNTIYF. The DNA of the CDR3 is TGCGCCAGCAGCTTGGGGGAGCTTGGCACTGGAAACACCATATATTTT. The chain combines TRBV5-1 with TRBJ1-3; D gene ambiguous. Looked up from germline, CDR1 is SGHRS and CDR2 is YFSETQ. The length of the CDR3 is 16 residues. Between the trimmed V and J ends, which lost 0 bases and 2 bases, there was a span of 12 bases. Full variable domain (outside the CDR3, taken from reference TRBV5-1 and TRBJ1-3): KAGVTQTPRYLIKTRGQQVTLSCSPISGHRSVSWYQQTPGQGLQFLFEYFSETQRNKGNFPGRFSGRQFSNSRSEMNVSTLELGDSALYLCASSLGELGTGNTIYFGEGSWLTVV.

This chain connects TRBV7-9 to TRBJ1-5, with D tentatively TRBD1 (5 bases). In germline, CDR1 is SEHNR, CDR2 FQNEAQ (reference sequence). Deletions cut 5 bases from V and 4 bases from J, with 12 bases between. This CDR3 comprises 14 residues. The CDR3 sequence is CASSPGRGNQPQHF. In nucleotides, the CDR3 is TGTGCCAGCAGCCCAGGACGGGGGAATCAGCCCCAGCATTTT.

This clone turned up a few times. The chain has TRBV27 and TRBJ1-2; tentative D call: TRBD1 (5 bases). The CDR3 covers 16 residues. Trimming cost V 0 bases and J 5 bases, with 16 bases left between them. The germline V gene has CDR1 MNHEY and CDR2 SMNVEV (reference sequence). The CDR3 here is CASSLSQAGRGYGYTF. In DNA form, the CDR3 reads TGTGCCAGCAGTTTATCCCAGGCGGGGAGGGGTTATGGCTACACCTTC.

The chain carries TRBV5-1 and TRBJ2-3; TRBD2 might be the D (7 bases). The CDR3 consists of 16 residues. Germline-derived CDR1 and CDR2 are SGHRS and YFSETQ. Trimming pared 3 bases from V and 1 base from J, leaving 15 bases between. The CDR3 region has the DNA TGCGCCAGCAGCTCGGGGGCTAGCGGACGCACAGATACGCAGTATTTT. Amino acids: CASSSGASGRTDTQYF.

The genes are TRBV24-1 and TRBJ2-5; D possibly corresponds to TRBD2 (6 bases). This CDR3 is 15 amino acids long. Trimming stripped 3 bases from V and 4 bases from J, with 14 bases between. The germline V gene encodes CDR1 KGHDR and CDR2 SFDVKD. DNA of the CDR3: TGTGCCACCAGTGATCGCGGAGGGCCCGGAGAGACCCAGTACTTC. Its translation is CATSDRGGPGETQYF.

This clone was counted between two and nine times. The V call is TRBV7-2, the J call TRBJ1-6; 9 bases are a match to TRBD1. This CDR3 has 15 amino acids. Germline V lookup: CDR1 SGHTA, CDR2 FQGNSA. Trimming took 5 bases from V and 9 from J; bases not matched to a gene: 8. CDR3 in amino acids: CASSAGQGGGSPLHF. CDR3 in DNA: TGTGCCAGCAGCGCGGGACAGGGTGGCGGTTCACCCCTCCACTTT.

This clone occurred a few times. V usage is TRBV15 and J usage is TRBJ2-5; D not certain. Deletions cut 0 bases from V and 3 bases from J, with 8 bases between. From germline, CDR1 is LNHNV and CDR2 YYDKDF (reference sequence). The CDR3 has 14 amino acids. The CDR3 is CATSRDRAKETQYF. The DNA for the CDR3 is TGTGCCACCAGCAGAGATCGGGCTAAAGAGACCCAGTACTTC.

This rearrangement joins TRBV6-1 to TRBJ1-3, with D perhaps matching TRBD1 (5 bases). The ends were cut back, 3 bases at V and 0 bases at J, with 9 bases in the middle. CDR1 is MNHNS, CDR2 SASEGT, per germline. This CDR3 contains 15 residues. The CDR3, as DNA: TGTGCCAGCAGTGACAGGGCTACCTCTGGAAACACCATATATTTT. Translating it yields CASSDRATSGNTIYF.

This clone occurred a few times. This chain uses TRBV21-1 with TRBJ1-6; TRBD1 is the table's D call, not checked against the DNA. TRBV21-1 is recorded as a pseudogene. CDR3 length: 16 amino acids. The CDR3 nucleotides read TGTGCCAGCAGCGCTCACGAACAGTTTTATAATTCACCCCTCCACTTT. Translated: CASSAHEQFYNSPLHF.

The rearrangement links TRBV7-9 to TRBJ1-1; TRBD1 aligns across 8 bases. This CDR3 comprises 15 residues. Germline V gene lookup returns CDR1 SEHNR and CDR2 FQNEAQ (reference sequence). V lost 5 bases to trimming and J lost 0 bases; unmatched junction nucleotides: 5. The CDR3 loop reads CASSPRTGMNTEAFF. CDR3 bases: TGTGCCAGCAGCCCACGGACAGGGATGAACACTGAAGCTTTCTTT.

This clone has just one count. The chain joins TRBV7-2 to TRBJ2-1; maybe TRBD1 (5 bases). The CDR3 runs 13 residues. V was pared by 4 bases and J by 6 bases, with 10 bases between. Looked up from germline, CDR1 is SGHTA and CDR2 is FQGNSA. DNA of the CDR3: TGTGCCAGCAGCTCGACAGCTACCAATGAGCAGTTCTTC. Translating it yields CASSSTATNEQFF.

The chain recombines TRBV11-3 with TRBJ2-1; 7 nucleotides line up with TRBD2. The CDR3 is made up of 17 amino acids. The germline gives CDR1 SGHNT, CDR2 YENEEA. J was trimmed by 2 bases and V by 0 bases; bases with no gene match: 7. In nucleotides, the CDR3 is TGTGCCAGCAGCTTAGAGGGTTGGGGGAGGGCCTACAATGAGCAGTTCTTC. This codes for CASSLEGWGRAYNEQFF.